Below, 25 T cell receptor beta chains from the same sample are listed, as sequenced in a study of graft-versus-host responses after intestinal transplantation (dated by TCRdb to the early 2020s). According to the study, the label for this sample's time point signals: cells obtained before transplantation from donor or recipient. Their antigens remain unidentified. The method was the immunoSEQ multiplex PCR assay. Entries here come from immuneACCESS through TCRdb and include only in-frame sequences with V and J called. Some clones fail to appear in such tables; in the studies checked, an unresolved V gene covers under half of the shortfall, and the cause of the remainder is unknown. The sample table holds 85,000 to 100,000 clones, of which roughly 92% were seen once. The top ten clones comprise approximately 0.069% of the sample. Sequenced material: unstimulated CD8+ T cells sorted from spleen or lymph node cells, taken before transplant. The origin of the receptors is a human donor who was the organ donor for an intestinal transplant.

The chain combines TRBV15 with TRBJ2-1, with 8 bases matching TRBD2. Germline V gene lookup returns CDR1 LNHNV and CDR2 YYDKDF (reference sequence). Trimming at V came to 9 bases and at J to 6 bases, leaving 10 bases not matched to a gene. There are 14 residues in the CDR3. The CDR3 DNA sequence: TGTGCCACTAGGAGCGGGGGCTCGGGCAATGAGCAGTTCTTC. Translation gives CATRSGGSGNEQFF.

This chain uses TRBV7-3 with TRBJ2-3, with D uncertain. Trimming took 3 bases from V and 0 from J, leaving 7 bases between them. The CDR3 is made up of 14 amino acids. Germline-derived CDR1 and CDR2 are SGHTA and FQGTGA. The CDR3 DNA sequence: TGTGCCAGCAGCTTTTATTCCAGCACAGATACGCAGTATTTT. Its protein is CASSFYSSTDTQYF.

V gene TRBV6-1 combines with J gene TRBJ1-4, with 7 bases aligning to TRBD1. The CDR3 has 13 amino acids. Germline CDR1 MNHNS, CDR2 SASEGT. V was clipped by 6 bases and J by 8 bases; unmatched bases: 6. The DNA for the CDR3 is TGTGCCAGCAGAGAGGGACAGAGAGAAAAACTGTTTTTT. Protein: CASREGQREKLFF.

The rearrangement joins TRBV28 to TRBJ1-2, with 8 bases identical to TRBD1. Germline V lookup: CDR1 MDHEN, CDR2 SYDVKM. There are 14 residues in the CDR3. Unmatched junction bases numbered 4, after V lost 5 bases and J lost 2 bases. CDR3 DNA sequence: TGTGCCAGCAGTGGGAACAGGGGGAACTATGGCTACACCTTC. Protein product: CASSGNRGNYGYTF.

The chain uses TRBV4-1 and TRBJ2-5, with D perhaps matching TRBD2 (6 bases). The CDR3 spans 16 residues. With 1 base removed from V and 5 bases from J, the gap between germline ends came to 17 bases. Per the germline V gene, CDR1 is MGHRA and CDR2 is YSYEKL. The CDR3: CASSQVRLAAGETQYF. CDR3 sequence (DNA): TGCGCCAGCAGCCAAGTTCGCTTGGCGGCGGGGGAGACCCAGTACTTC.

V is TRBV11-3 and J is TRBJ2-7; 13 nucleotides line up with TRBD2. V dropped 1 base and J dropped 3; count of bases not matched to a gene: 6. Per germline, CDR1 SGHNT and CDR2 YENEEA. This CDR3 comprises 17 residues. DNA for the CDR3: TGTGCCAGCAGCTTAGCCTCCCGACTAGCGGGGGGCTACGAGCAGTACTTC. This sequence encodes CASSLASRLAGGYEQYF.

The chain combines TRBV15 with TRBJ2-1; TRBD2 matches 12 bases. The CDR3 is 19 residues long. V was pared by 0 bases and J by 8 bases, with 14 bases of the junction left unmatched. Per germline, CDR1 LNHNV and CDR2 YYDKDF (reference sequence). DNA of the CDR3: TGTGCCACCAGCAGAGACAATTCCCTAGCGGGAGGGCCGGGTGATGAGCAGTTCTTC. Translated, it gives CATSRDNSLAGGPGDEQFF. The complete variable domain, with remaining parts taken from reference TRBV15 and TRBJ2-1, reads DAMVIQNPRYQVTQFGKPVTLSCSQTLNHNVMYWYQQKSSQAPKLLFHYYDKDFNNEADTPDNFQSRRPNTSFCFLDIRSPGLGDTAMYLCATSRDNSLAGGPGDEQFFGPGTRLTVL.

V usage is TRBV4-1 and J usage is TRBJ2-7; TRBD1 matches at 9 bases. Germline CDR1 is MGHRA and CDR2 is YSYEKL. The CDR3 runs 15 residues. V shed 0 bases and J 3 bases; nucleotides not matched to a gene: 3. The DNA of the CDR3 is TGCGCCAGCAGCCAAGACCGGGACAGGGACTACGAGCAGTACTTC. Amino acids: CASSQDRDRDYEQYF.

This chain joins TRBV5-1 and TRBJ2-7; D is perhaps TRBD2 (5 bases). The CDR3 is made up of 13 amino acids. Germline V gene data show CDR1 as SGHRS and CDR2 as YFSETQ. With 3 bases removed from V and 3 bases from J, the gap between germline ends came to 10 bases. CDR3 sequence: CASSSSPNYEQYF. The CDR3 DNA reads TGCGCCAGCAGCTCTAGCCCTAACTACGAGCAGTACTTC.

This clone was counted only a few times. CDR3 protein: CASLYDSIYEQYF. As DNA, the CDR3 is TGTGCCAGCCTTTACGACAGCATCTACGAGCAGTACTTC. The V and J genes are TRBV2 and TRBJ2-7, with a possible D match to TRBD1 (5 bases). The CDR3 has 13 amino acids. Germline CDR1 SNHLY, CDR2 FYNNEI. The germline V and J ends were trimmed by 8 bases and 3 bases, with 14 bases remaining between them. The complete variable domain, with remaining parts taken from reference TRBV2 and TRBJ2-7, reads EPEVTQTPSHQVTQMGQEVILRCVPISNHLYFYWYRQILGQKVEFLVSFYNNEISEKSEIFDDQFSVERPDGSNFTLKIRSTKLEDSAMYFCASLYDSIYEQYFGPGTRLTVT.

This sequence joins TRBV13 and TRBJ2-5; D not resolved. Germline V gives CDR1 PRHDT, CDR2 FYEKMQ (reference sequence). The CDR3 has 14 amino acids. Trimming removed 1 base at V and 0 bases at J, with 6 bases between. CDR3: CASSLEENQETQYF. DNA for the CDR3: TGTGCCAGCAGCTTAGAGGAGAACCAAGAGACCCAGTACTTC.

The chain uses TRBV4-1 and TRBJ1-2, with D perhaps TRBD1 (5 bases). Trimming stripped 3 bases from V and 5 bases from J, with 16 bases between. The CDR3 contains 15 residues. Germline lookup yields CDR1 MGHRA and CDR2 YSYEKL. CDR3 DNA: TGCGCCAGCAGCCAGATCACAGGTACTCCATATGGCTACACCTTC. The encoded protein is CASSQITGTPYGYTF.

The chain is built from TRBV6-5 and TRBJ2-7; tentatively, D is TRBD1 (5 bases). The CDR3 length is 13 residues. V lost 8 bases, J lost 6 bases, and 17 bases lay in between. Germline V lookup: CDR1 MNHEY, CDR2 SVGAGI. CDR3 amino acids: CASRAGFLVEQYF. The CDR3 DNA reads TGTGCCAGCCGGGCAGGGTTCTTAGTCGAGCAGTACTTC.

V is TRBV2 and J is TRBJ2-1; D possibly corresponds to TRBD1 (6 bases). This CDR3 has 19 amino acids. Trimming shortened V by 7 bases and J by 0 bases, and 25 bases separated the two germline ends. Germline V lookup: CDR1 SNHLY, CDR2 FYNNEI. CDR3 DNA sequence: TGTGCCAGCACCGCACCGCGAGGGGACAAATCAAGCTCCTACAATGAGCAGTTCTTC. Translated, it gives CASTAPRGDKSSSYNEQFF.

V is TRBV30 and J is TRBJ1-2; the D gene is possibly TRBD1 (5 bases). V dropped 4 bases and J dropped 7 bases, with 16 bases sitting between them. The CDR3 covers 13 residues. Germline CDR1 GTSNPN, CDR2 SVGIG (reference sequence). The CDR3, as DNA: TGTGCCTGGAACGACGGGGGAATTAGTGGCTACACCTTC. Its translation: CAWNDGGISGYTF. Looking up the rest from reference TRBV30 and TRBJ1-2 gives the full variable domain: SQTIHQWPATLVQPVGSPLSLECTVEGTSNPNLYWYRQAAGRGLQLLFYSVGIGQISSEVPQNLSASRPQDRQFILSSKKLLLSDSGFYLCAWNDGGISGYTFGSGTRLTVV.

The chain recombines TRBV28 with TRBJ2-5, with D perhaps TRBD1 (6 bases). V lost 5 bases and J 4 bases, leaving 14 bases between the germline ends. The CDR3 spans 14 residues. The germline V gene has CDR1 MDHEN and CDR2 SYDVKM. In DNA form, the CDR3 reads TGTGCCAGCAGTCCACCAACAGGGTTAGAGACCCAGTACTTC. The encoded protein is CASSPPTGLETQYF. Full variable domain (remainder filled in from reference TRBV28 and TRBJ2-5): DVKVTQSSRYLVKRTGEKVFLECVQDMDHENMFWYRQDPGLGLRLIYFSYDVKMKEKGDIPEGYSVSREKKERFSLILESASTNQTSMYLCASSPPTGLETQYFGPGTRLLVL.

V gene TRBV28 combines with J gene TRBJ1-5, with TRBD1 matching over 8 bases. Germline CDR1 is MDHEN and CDR2 is SYDVKM. This CDR3 region has 18 residues. Losses at the gene ends were 5 bases for V and 0 bases for J; bases not matched to a gene: 12. CDR3 nucleotide sequence: TGTGCCAGCAGTACGTCCCAGGGGGCGCGATATAGCAATCAGCCCCAGCATTTT. Translating it yields CASSTSQGARYSNQPQHF.

This rearrangement joins TRBV7-8 to TRBJ2-1; TRBD2 aligns across 12 bases. CDR3 length equals 16 residues. Trimming cost V 0 bases and J 7 bases; bases outside gene matches: 4. Germline V gives CDR1 SGHVS, CDR2 FQNEAQ. The CDR3 here is CASSLASLAGGNEQFF. CDR3 DNA sequence: TGTGCCAGCAGCTTAGCGTCCCTAGCGGGAGGGAATGAGCAGTTCTTC.

DNA for the CDR3: TGTGCCAGCAGTCCGGGACAGGGGGCGCTGGACATTCAGTACTTC. Translating it yields CASSPGQGALDIQYF. The chain carries TRBV2 and TRBJ2-4; 12 nucleotides line up with TRBD1. V was clipped by 5 bases and J by 8 bases; unmatched bases: 7. The CDR3 consists of 15 residues. Per the germline V gene, CDR1 is SNHLY and CDR2 is FYNNEI.

This chain uses TRBV28 with TRBJ1-1, with D maybe TRBD1 (6 bases). This CDR3 is built from 16 residues. Trimming removed 2 bases at V and 4 bases at J, with 17 bases between. In germline, CDR1 is MDHEN, CDR2 SYDVKM. CDR3 region: CASSLRVRGIFTEAFF. In DNA, the CDR3 is TGTGCCAGCAGTTTACGTGTCAGGGGAATCTTCACTGAAGCTTTCTTT.

The chain combines TRBV28 with TRBJ2-2; D gene uncertain. The germline gives CDR1 MDHEN, CDR2 SYDVKM. This CDR3 region has 16 residues. With 2 bases removed from V and 6 bases from J, the gap between germline ends came to 16 bases. DNA for the CDR3: TGTGCCAGCAGTTTAGGGTTCGCAGCGAAGGCCGGGGAGCTGTTTTTT. It specifies CASSLGFAAKAGELFF.

The V and J genes are TRBV9 and TRBJ2-4; 8 bases are shared with TRBD2. This CDR3 has 14 amino acids. Trimming at V came to 0 bases and at J to 8 bases, leaving 4 bases not matched to a gene. Germline-derived CDR1 and CDR2 are SGDLS and YYNGEE. The CDR3 sequence: CASSVAGGADIQYF. The DNA of the CDR3 is TGTGCCAGCAGCGTAGCGGGAGGGGCAGACATTCAGTACTTC.

This clone was recorded a few times. The V and J genes are TRBV2 and TRBJ1-2; D is unclear. CDR1 and CDR2 (germline): SNHLY, FYNNEI. CDR3 length: 12 residues. The CDR3 protein is CAKGGTSYGYTF. CDR3 in DNA: TGTGCAAAGGGAGGAACCTCCTATGGCTACACCTTC.

The CDR3 here is CASTHGAGSQETQYF. In DNA form, the CDR3 reads TGCGCCAGCACCCACGGCGCGGGATCCCAAGAGACCCAGTACTTC. This chain joins TRBV4-1 and TRBJ2-5; D may be TRBD2 (6 bases). Trimming left V 7 bases short and J 1 base short, with 16 bases between. Germline CDR1 is MGHRA and CDR2 is YSYEKL. The CDR3 has 15 amino acids.

The genes are TRBV9 and TRBJ1-2; TRBD1 is a possible D gene (5 bases). V lost 3 bases, J lost 2 bases, and 11 bases lay in between. The germline CDR1 and CDR2 sequences are SGDLS and YYNGEE. This CDR3 has 14 amino acids. CDR3 region: CASSAWGGNYGYTF. In DNA form, the CDR3 reads TGTGCCAGCAGCGCGTGGGGGGGGAACTATGGCTACACCTTC.